This is a list of T cell receptor beta chains from one sample in a study of liver allograft versus peripheral blood T cells. TCRdb independently ran MiXCR on the reads; one entry per CDR3 protein. The sample lists approximately 9,300 distinct CDR3 sequences; less than 20% were seen once. Source of these receptors: a human patient who had a liver transplant. Among the T cells, some may be from the graft donor. Each CDR3 is given with its conserved first and last residue. Each record gives: V gene, D gene, J gene, clone size, CDR3 protein, CDR3 DNA. D genes are given only for firm matches. The size of a clone is reported for some rows only, either as once, few or many, or as a class for expanded clones.

>TRBV5-4|.|TRBJ2-7|.
CASSLDEQYF
TGTGCCAGCAGCTTGGACGAGCAGTACTTC
>TRBV9|TRBD2|TRBJ2-3|once
CASSVTSVADTQYF
TGTGCCAGCAGCGTGACTAGCGTGGCAGATACGCAGTATTTT
>TRBV18|.|TRBJ1-5|medium-sized
CASSPDDRIPQHF
TGTGCCAGCTCACCAGACGACAGGATACCCCAGCATTTT
>TRBV6-5|.|TRBJ1-2|many
CASSYLAEIFSGYGYTF
TGTGCCAGCAGTTACTTGGCAGAGATCTTTTCGGGGTATGGCTACACCTTC
>TRBV6-5|TRBD1|TRBJ1-4|.
CASSPGPHRGIMEKLFF
TGTGCCAGCAGTCCCGGTCCACACAGGGGGATTATGGAAAAACTGTTTTTT
>TRBV20-1|.|TRBJ1-1|.
CSAPKPVENTEAFF
TGCAGTGCCCCGAAGCCGGTAGAGAACACTGAAGCTTTCTTT
>TRBV6-5|.|TRBJ1-2|.
CASSYGENYGYTF
TGTGCCAGCAGTTACGGGGAGAACTATGGCTACACCTTC
>TRBV7-9|.|TRBJ1-2|medium-sized
CASSPGSYGYTF
TGTGCCAGCAGCCCAGGAAGCTATGGCTACACCTTC
>TRBV7-2|.|TRBJ1-5|.
CASSPRSRDNQPQHF
TGTGCCAGCAGCCCCCGATCGAGGGACAATCAGCCCCAGCATTTT
>TRBV6-6|.|TRBJ2-7|.
CASSYGAPPTGQYF
TGTGCCAGCAGTTACGGTGCCCCCCCCACGGGGCAGTACTTC
>TRBV6-5|.|TRBJ2-7|many
CASSYGAGSSYEQYF
TGTGCCAGCAGTTACGGGGCAGGCAGCTCCTACGAGCAGTACTTC
>TRBV16|.|TRBJ1-6|few
CASRRSGGSSYNSPLHF
TGTGCCAGCAGACGTTCAGGAGGCAGCTCCTATAATTCACCCCTCCACTTT
>TRBV6-1|.|TRBJ1-1|many
CASSEASQGTEAFF
TGTGCCAGCAGTGAAGCGTCTCAGGGGACTGAAGCTTTCTTT
>TRBV6-6|TRBD1|TRBJ1-2|many
CASSQEDRVGYTF
TGTGCCAGCAGCCAGGAGGACAGGGTTGGCTACACCTTC
>TRBV6-5|.|TRBJ1-2|few
CASRDSYYGYTF
TGTGCCAGCAGAGACAGCTACTATGGCTACACCTTC
>TRBV6-2/TRBV6-3|.|TRBJ2-7|.
CASRRGYEQYF
TGTGCCAGCAGAAGGGGATACGAGCAGTACTTC
>TRBV18|TRBD1|TRBJ1-1|.
CASSRGQGGTEAFF
TGTGCCAGCTCCCGGGGACAGGGGGGCACTGAAGCTTTCTTT
>TRBV15|.|TRBJ1-3|.
CATSRDFGGGNTIYF
TGTGCCACCAGCAGAGATTTTGGGGGGGGAAACACCATATATTTT
>TRBV10-3|.|TRBJ2-2|many
CAIRRTGNTGELFF
TGTGCCATCAGGAGGACTGGTAACACCGGGGAGCTGTTTTTT
>TRBV18|.|TRBJ1-1|medium-sized
CASSPERNTEAFF
TGTGCCAGCTCACCCGAACGAAACACTGAAGCTTTCTTT
>TRBV9|.|TRBJ2-7|many
CASAPQTSSSPYEQYF
TGTGCCAGCGCTCCCCAGACATCTTCAAGCCCCTACGAGCAGTACTTC
>TRBV3-2|.|TRBJ2-7|.
CASSQTLRALGPYEQYF
TGTGCCAGCAGCCAAACCCTTCGGGCCCTAGGCCCCTACGAGCAGTACTTC
>TRBV18|TRBD1|TRBJ2-2|medium-sized
CASSPPGRQGNTGELFF
TGTGCCAGCTCACCACCGGGGAGACAGGGGAACACCGGGGAGCTGTTTTTT
>TRBV12-3/TRBV12-4|TRBD1|TRBJ2-7|few
CASSRGQGAREQYF
TGTGCCAGCAGTCGGGGACAGGGGGCGAGGGAGCAGTACTTC
>TRBV6-1|.|TRBJ1-2|medium-sized
CASSDLPGGGTNYGYTF
TGTGCCAGCAGTGACCTTCCGGGAGGGGGAACGAACTATGGCTACACCTTC
>TRBV19|.|TRBJ1-1|medium-sized
CASSPLGGMNTEAFF
TGTGCCAGTAGTCCCCTCGGGGGAATGAACACTGAAGCTTTCTTT
>TRBV28|.|TRBJ1-2|.
CATSRAGVGYTF
TGTGCCACCTCGCGCGCGGGGGTAGGCTACACCTTC